The table lists the clone carrying this T cell receptor beta chain with a few counts. The antigen remains undetermined. This record belongs to a study of blood T cells in healthy people across ages. A second 7 to 11 cycle PCR used barcoded and J-beta primers. All samples gave at least 2.5 million CDR3-containing paired-end reads. TCRdb re-called the 5' RACE reads through MiXCR, storing one row per CDR3 protein. The repertoire holds around 780,000 distinct CDR3 sequences, with under 30% as singletons. General observations from the study: Researchers deemed the diversity estimates from one million T cells underestimates.

This CDR3 is built from 15 residues. Germline V gene data show CDR1 as SGHAT and CDR2 as FQNNGV. Trimming stripped 0 bases from V and 0 bases from J, with 6 bases between. These same data were also listed under a study on T cells of mothers and their children. That work adds: Per 15 ul, 1.5 ug of RNA was used, with all extracted RNA going into cDNA synthesis. Slightly higher but non-significant overlap marked related mother-child pairs versus unrelated pairs.

This clonotype originated in a boy younger than 18 in good health. The material sequenced was blood. J is TRBJ2-4 and V is TRBV11-2; D is undetermined. Here the CDR3 reads CASSLDPLAKNIQYF. Written as DNA, the CDR3 is TGTGCCAGCAGCTTAGATCCTCTAGCCAAAAACATTCAGTACTTC.